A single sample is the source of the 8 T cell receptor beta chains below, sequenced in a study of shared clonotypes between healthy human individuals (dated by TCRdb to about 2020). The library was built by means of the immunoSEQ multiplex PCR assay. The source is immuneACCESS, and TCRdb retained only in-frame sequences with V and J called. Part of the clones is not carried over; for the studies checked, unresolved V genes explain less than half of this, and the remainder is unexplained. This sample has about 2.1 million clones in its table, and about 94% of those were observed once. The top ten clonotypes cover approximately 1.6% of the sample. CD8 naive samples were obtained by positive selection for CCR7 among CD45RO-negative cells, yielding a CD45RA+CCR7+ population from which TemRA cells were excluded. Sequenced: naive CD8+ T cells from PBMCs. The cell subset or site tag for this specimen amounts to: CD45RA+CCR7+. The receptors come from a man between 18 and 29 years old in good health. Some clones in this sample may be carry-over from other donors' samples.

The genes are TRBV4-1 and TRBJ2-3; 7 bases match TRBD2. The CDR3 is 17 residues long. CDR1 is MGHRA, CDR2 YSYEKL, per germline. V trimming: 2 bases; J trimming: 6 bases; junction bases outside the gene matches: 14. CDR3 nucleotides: TGCGCCAGCAGCCAATATCCGCTAGCGGAAATCGCGGATACGCAGTATTTT. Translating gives CASSQYPLAEIADTQYF.

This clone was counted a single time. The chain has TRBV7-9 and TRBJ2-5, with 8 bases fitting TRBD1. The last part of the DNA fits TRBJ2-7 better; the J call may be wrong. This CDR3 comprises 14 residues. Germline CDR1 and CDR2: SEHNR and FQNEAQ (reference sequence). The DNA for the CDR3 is TGTGCCAGCAGCTCGGGACAGGACCACTACGAGCAGTACTTC. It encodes CASSSGQDHYEQYF.

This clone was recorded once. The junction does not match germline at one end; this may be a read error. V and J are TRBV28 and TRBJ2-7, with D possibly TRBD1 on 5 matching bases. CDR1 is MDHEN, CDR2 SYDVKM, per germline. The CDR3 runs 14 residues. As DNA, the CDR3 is TGTGCCAGCAGTTTACAGGGCAGCGCCTACGAGCAGTGCTTC. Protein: CASSLQGSAYEQCF.

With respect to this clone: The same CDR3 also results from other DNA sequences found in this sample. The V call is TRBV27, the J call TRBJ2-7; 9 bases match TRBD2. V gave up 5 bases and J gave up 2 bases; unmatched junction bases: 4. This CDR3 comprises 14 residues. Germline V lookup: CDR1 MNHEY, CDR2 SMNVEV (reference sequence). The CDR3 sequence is CASSPGTSTYEQYF. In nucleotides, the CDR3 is TGTGCCAGCAGTCCCGGGACTAGCACCTACGAGCAGTACTTC.

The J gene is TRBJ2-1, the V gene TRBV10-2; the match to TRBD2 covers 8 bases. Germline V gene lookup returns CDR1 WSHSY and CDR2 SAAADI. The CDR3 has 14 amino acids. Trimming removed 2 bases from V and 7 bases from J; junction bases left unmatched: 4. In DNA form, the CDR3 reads TGCGCCAGCAGTGAGCGGGGGGGTTGGAATGAGCAGTTCTTC. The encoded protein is CASSERGGWNEQFF.

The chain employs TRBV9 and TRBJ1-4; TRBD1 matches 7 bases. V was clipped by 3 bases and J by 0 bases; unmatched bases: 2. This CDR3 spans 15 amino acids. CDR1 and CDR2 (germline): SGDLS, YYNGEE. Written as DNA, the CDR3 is TGTGCCAGCAGCGAGGGGACAGCAACTAATGAAAAACTGTTTTTT. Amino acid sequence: CASSEGTATNEKLFF.

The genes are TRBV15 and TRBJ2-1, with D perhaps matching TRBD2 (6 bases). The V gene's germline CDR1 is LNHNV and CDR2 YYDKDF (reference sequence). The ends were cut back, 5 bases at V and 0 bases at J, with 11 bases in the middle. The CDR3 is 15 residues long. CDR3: CATSVAAASYNEQFF. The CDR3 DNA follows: TGTGCCACCAGCGTAGCGGCAGCCTCCTACAATGAGCAGTTCTTC.

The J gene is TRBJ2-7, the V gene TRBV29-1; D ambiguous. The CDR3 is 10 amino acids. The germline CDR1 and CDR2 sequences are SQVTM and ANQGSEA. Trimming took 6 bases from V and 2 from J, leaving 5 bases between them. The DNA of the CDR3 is TGCAGCGTGGCTACCTACGAGCAGTACTTC. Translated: CSVATYEQYF.